Below are 15 T cell receptor beta chains sequenced from a single sample in a study of T cell changes during pregnancy in multiple sclerosis. The table came from immunoSEQ multiplex PCR; TCRdb's copy has only in-frame clones and leaves some out. The sample has approximately 37,000 clones; 92% are singletons. The sequencing used CD4+ T cells from peripheral blood mononuclear cells, collected before pregnancy. The receptors were sampled from a female donor with multiple sclerosis, enrolled in a pregnancy study.

This clone came up a few times. V usage is TRBV18 and J usage is TRBJ2-1; 10 bases are shared with TRBD1. The CDR3 extends over 16 amino acids. Germline CDR1 KGHSH, CDR2 LQKENI. Trimming removed 5 bases from V and 7 bases from J; junction bases left unmatched: 11. The chain's CDR3 is CASSSTGTGALNEQFF. As DNA, the CDR3 is TGTGCCAGCTCATCGACCGGGACAGGGGCCCTAAATGAGCAGTTCTTC.

The genes are TRBV7-9 and TRBJ2-2, with D unclear. V was cut by 5 bases and J by 1 base, with 5 bases left in between. The germline V gene has CDR1 SEHNR and CDR2 FQNEAQ (reference sequence). The CDR3 runs 13 residues. Written as DNA, the CDR3 is TGTGCCAGCAGCACAGAGAACACCGGGGAGCTGTTTTTT. Protein: CASSTENTGELFF. Drawing the rest from reference TRBV7-9 and TRBJ2-2, the complete variable domain is DTGVSQNPRHKITKRGQNVTFRCDPISEHNRLYWYRQTLGQGPEFLTYFQNEAQLEKSRLLSDRFSAERPKGSFSTLEIQRTEQGDSAMYLCASSTENTGELFFGEGSRLTVL.

The V gene is TRBV7-8, the J gene TRBJ1-1; maybe TRBD1 (6 bases). CDR3 length: 13 residues. V was shortened by 0 bases and J by 11 bases, with 13 bases between the two germline ends. The V gene's germline CDR1 is SGHVS and CDR2 FQNEAQ. CDR3 region: CASSLALSGEAFF. CDR3 sequence (DNA): TGTGCCAGCAGCTTAGCTCTTTCAGGGGAGGCTTTCTTT.

This chain connects TRBV29-1 to TRBJ1-1; the D is unclear. V lost 6 bases and J lost 1, with 9 bases in between. CDR1 and CDR2 from the germline V gene are SQVTM and ANQGSEA. The CDR3 has 12 residues. The DNA of the CDR3 is TGCAGCGTACTACCCGGGAACACTGAAGCTTTCTTT. It is translated as CSVLPGNTEAFF.

The V and J genes are TRBV5-1 and TRBJ2-2, with 9 bases identical to TRBD1. The J segment lost 5 bases and the V segment lost 4 bases, leaving 9 bases of the junction unmatched. Germline V lookup: CDR1 SGHRS, CDR2 YFSETQ. The CDR3 has 16 residues. The CDR3, as DNA: TGCGCCAGCAGCGTTTCCGGGACAGGGATTACCGGGGAGCTGTTTTTT. Amino acid sequence: CASSVSGTGITGELFF.

The chain couples TRBV9 to TRBJ2-3, with TRBD2 matching 11 bases. The germline gives CDR1 SGDLS, CDR2 YYNGEE. V shed 4 bases and J 3 bases; nucleotides not matched to a gene: 10. This CDR3 is built from 17 residues. For the CDR3, the DNA is TGTGCCAGCAGCTCGGGACTAGCGGCTTCCCGAACAGATACGCAGTATTTT. This translates into CASSSGLAASRTDTQYF.

J is TRBJ2-2 and V is TRBV30; D remains unclear. This CDR3 contains 12 residues. V lost 1 base and J lost 7, with 7 bases in between. Germline V lookup: CDR1 GTSNPN, CDR2 SVGIG (reference sequence). The CDR3 DNA sequence: TGTGCCTGGAGTGGAGTTGTCGGGGAGCTGTTTTTT. Its translation: CAWSGVVGELFF.

The CDR3 bases are TGTGCCAGCTCCGGGACTAGCGGGAGTTGGGGTGCCAACGAGCAGTACTTC. Its protein is CASSGTSGSWGANEQYF. The genes are TRBV11-2 and TRBJ2-7; the match to TRBD2 covers 14 bases. The CDR3 consists of 17 residues. Germline V gene sequence: CDR1 SGHAT, CDR2 FQNNGV. V was clipped by 8 bases and J by 5 bases; unmatched bases: 14.

V and J are TRBV4-3 and TRBJ2-2, with a weak D call TRBD2 (6 bases). The CDR3 loop spans 16 amino acids. V gave up 4 bases and J gave up 6 bases, with 18 bases separating them. Germline loops: CDR1 LGHNA, CDR2 YSLEER. The CDR3 sequence is CASSLQRELGSGELFF. Here the CDR3 DNA reads TGCGCCAGCAGCCTGCAACGGGAGTTAGGGTCCGGGGAGCTGTTTTTT.

The chain is built from TRBV2 and TRBJ2-3; D may be TRBD2 (5 bases). The V end lost 10 bases, the J end lost 4 bases, and 21 bases lay between the germline ends. The CDR3 totals 15 residues. Looked up from germline, CDR1 is SNHLY and CDR2 is FYNNEI. The CDR3 loop reads CATRLRAGVADTQYF. CDR3 in DNA: TGTGCCACCCGGCTGCGGGCAGGAGTAGCAGATACGCAGTATTTT.

The chain combines TRBV2 with TRBJ2-4; the D gene is possibly TRBD1 (6 bases). This CDR3 region has 17 residues. Per the germline V gene, CDR1 is SNHLY and CDR2 is FYNNEI. Trimming took 2 bases from V and 3 from J, leaving 17 bases between them. Here the CDR3 DNA reads TGTGCCAGCAGTGAACTGGGGACACCTGGGGTCAAAAACATTCAGTACTTC. Amino acids: CASSELGTPGVKNIQYF.

CDR3 nucleotide sequence: TGTGCCAGCAGCCAGCCTAGGTCCTCCTACAATGAGCAGTTCTTC. It codes for CASSQPRSSYNEQFF. The chain is built from TRBV5-4 and TRBJ2-1; D unresolved. This CDR3 has 15 amino acids. Trimming pared 4 bases from V and 0 bases from J, leaving 11 bases between. Germline V lookup: CDR1 SGHNT, CDR2 YYREEE (reference sequence).

The CDR3 DNA is TGTGCCAGCAGTTTAACCGGGACTAGCGGGACCCAGTACTTC. Protein product: CASSLTGTSGTQYF. The chain joins TRBV28 to TRBJ2-5, with TRBD2 matching over 11 bases. CDR1 and CDR2 (germline): MDHEN, SYDVKM. The CDR3 is 14 residues long. Trimming removed 2 bases from V and 7 bases from J; junction bases left unmatched: 3.

V and J are TRBV5-1 and TRBJ2-5, with no clear D. The CDR3 consists of 14 residues. Trimming took 7 bases from V and 5 from J, leaving 18 bases between them. Germline V gene data show CDR1 as SGHRS and CDR2 as YFSETQ. This CDR3 reads CASSDSILDETQYF. The CDR3 DNA follows: TGCGCCAGCTCTGACTCCATCCTGGATGAGACCCAGTACTTC.

The J gene is TRBJ1-1, the V gene TRBV5-6; D is ambiguous. The CDR3 runs 16 residues. V lost 4 bases, J lost 1 base, and 17 bases lay in between. Germline lookup yields CDR1 SGHDT and CDR2 YYEEEE. CDR3 bases: TGTGCCAGCAGCGCCCTGGGCGGGTTTAGGAACACTGAAGCTTTCTTT. Translation gives CASSALGGFRNTEAFF.